What follows is one T cell receptor (beta chain) and its context. The antigen is unknown. From germline, CDR1 is SGHAT and CDR2 FQNNGV. There are 15 residues in the CDR3. Trimming took 0 bases from V and 0 from J, leaving 9 bases between them. The sample originates from a study of cytomegalovirus exposure and HLA in healthy donors. Study observations and caveats: Some 150 TCR beta chains were listed as cytomegalovirus-associated.

A multiplex PCR was run with 60 Vbeta primers and 13 Jbeta primers. Repertoires were generated with immunoSEQ multiplex PCR, while TCRdb's copy carries only in-frame clones and drops some. The repertoire holds hundreds of thousands of clones, with about 66% as singletons. The material sequenced was PBMCs. This TCR came from a female donor in good health and CMV-seronegative. The chain uses TRBV11-2 and TRBJ2-7, with D unclear. The CDR3 nucleotides read TGTGCCAGCAGCTTAGATCGAATCAGCTCCTACGAGCAGTACTTC. It encodes CASSLDRISSYEQYF. The whole variable domain, remainder taken from reference TRBV11-2 and TRBJ2-7, is EAGVAQSPRYKIIEKRQSVAFWCNPISGHATLYWYQQILGQGPKLLIQFQNNGVVDDSQLPKDRFSAERLKGVDSTLKIQPAKLEDSAVYLCASSLDRISSYEQYFGPGTRLTVT.